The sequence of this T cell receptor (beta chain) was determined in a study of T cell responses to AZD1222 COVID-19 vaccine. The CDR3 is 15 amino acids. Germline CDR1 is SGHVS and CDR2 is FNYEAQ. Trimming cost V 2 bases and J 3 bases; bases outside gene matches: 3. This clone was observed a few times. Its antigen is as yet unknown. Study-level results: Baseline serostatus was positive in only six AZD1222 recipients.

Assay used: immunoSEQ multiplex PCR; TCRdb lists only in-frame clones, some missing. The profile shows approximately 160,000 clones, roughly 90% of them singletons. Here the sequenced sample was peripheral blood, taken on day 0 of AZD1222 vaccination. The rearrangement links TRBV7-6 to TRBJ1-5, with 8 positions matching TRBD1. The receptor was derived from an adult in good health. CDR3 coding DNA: TGTGCCAGCAGCTTAACGACAGGGGACAATCAGCCCCAGCATTTT. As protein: CASSLTTGDNQPQHF. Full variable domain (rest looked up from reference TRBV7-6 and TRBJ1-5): GAGVSQSPRYKVTKRGQDVALRCDPISGHVSLYWYRQALGQGPEFLTYFNYEAQQDKSGLPNDRFSAERPEGSISTLTIQRTEQRDSAMYRCASSLTTGDNQPQHFGDGTRLSIL.